This T cell receptor beta chain is from a study of cytotoxic CD8 clonotypes in ibrutinib-treated CLL. Study in general: Sequencing produced an average of around 260,000 productive templates and under 100,000 productive rearrangements per sample. General study findings and limits: With treatment, public clonotypes, which were uncommon, either contracted or remained stable.

Using immunoSEQ multiplex PCR, the repertoire was profiled, and TCRdb retains in-frame clones only, with some absent. The sample records roughly 29,000 clones, roughly three quarters being singletons. On this clone itself: Its target is unknown.

This sequence was found in a human donor with chronic lymphocytic leukemia. The specimen was PBMCs, collected after 36 months of ibrutinib treatment.

The CDR3 loop reads CASSEQDRTTDTQYF. As DNA, the CDR3 is TGTGCCAGCAGTGAACAGGACAGGACCACAGATACGCAGTATTTT. The rearrangement uses TRBV6-1 and TRBJ2-3; 7 bases match TRBD1. The ends lost 2 bases at V and 2 bases at J; junction bases unmatched: 4. CDR1 is MNHNS, CDR2 SASEGT, per germline. This CDR3 region has 15 residues.